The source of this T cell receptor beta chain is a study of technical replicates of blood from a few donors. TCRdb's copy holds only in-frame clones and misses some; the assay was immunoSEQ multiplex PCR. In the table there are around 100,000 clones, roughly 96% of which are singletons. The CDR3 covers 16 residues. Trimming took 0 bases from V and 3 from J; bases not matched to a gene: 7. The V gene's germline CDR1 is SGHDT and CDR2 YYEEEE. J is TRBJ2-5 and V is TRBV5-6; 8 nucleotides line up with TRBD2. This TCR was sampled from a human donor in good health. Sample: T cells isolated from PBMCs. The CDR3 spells CASSLGRLALEETQYF. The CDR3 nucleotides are TGTGCCAGCAGCTTGGGCAGACTAGCGTTAGAAGAGACCCAGTACTTC.